These 10 T cell receptor beta chains came from one sample sequenced in a study of cytomegalovirus exposure and HLA in healthy donors. The PCR ran on 60 Vbeta and 13 Jbeta primers. Clones were sequenced by immunoSEQ multiplex PCR, and TCRdb holds only the in-frame ones, with some missing. Of roughly 100,000 clones in the sample, less than 80% are singletons; the top ten hold around 4.4%. Sequenced sample: PBMCs. These receptors were obtained from a middle-aged man in good health and CMV-seronegative.

The chain carries TRBV19 and TRBJ2-5, with a possible D match to TRBD1 (5 bases). V gave up 3 bases and J gave up 4 bases, with 12 bases separating them. Germline V gene data show CDR1 as LNHDA and CDR2 as SQIVND (reference sequence). This CDR3 has 14 residues. Written as DNA, the CDR3 is TGTGCCAGTAGTATGGGGCGCAGGGCAGAGACCCAGTACTTC. It translates to CASSMGRRAETQYF.

This chain connects TRBV29-1 to TRBJ1-1, with D perhaps matching TRBD1 (5 bases). The V and J ends lost 0 bases and 5 bases respectively, with 16 bases between them. The CDR3 has 15 residues. Germline CDR1 reads SQVTM; CDR2 reads ANQGSEA. CDR3 protein: CSVEDTGARRTEAFF. The CDR3 DNA reads TGCAGCGTTGAAGATACTGGGGCCCGGCGGACTGAAGCTTTCTTT.

This chain joins TRBV5-6 and TRBJ2-7; 8 bases fit TRBD2. The V gene's germline CDR1 is SGHDT and CDR2 YYEEEE. V lost 4 bases to trimming and J lost 3 bases; unmatched junction nucleotides: 3. CDR3 length equals 13 residues. CDR3 in DNA: TGTGCCAGCAGCGGGACTAGGGACTACGAGCAGTACGTC. It yields the protein CASSGTRDYEQYV.

The V gene is TRBV10-1, the J gene TRBJ2-3, with 8 bases lining up with TRBD2. The CDR3 has 14 residues. Losses at the gene ends were 10 bases for V and 2 bases for J; bases not matched to a gene: 8. Germline CDR1 is WNHNN and CDR2 is SYGVQD (reference sequence). The CDR3 nucleotides read TGCGCCACCACAGCGGGGGACTCCACAGATACGCAGTATTTT. This sequence encodes CATTAGDSTDTQYF.

The rearrangement uses TRBV6-5 and TRBJ2-2; D gene ambiguous. CDR1 is MNHEY, CDR2 SVGAGI, per germline. The CDR3 covers 14 residues. V shed 2 bases and J shed 1 base, with 5 bases lying between them. CDR3 sequence (DNA): TGTGCCAGCAGTTACCCCAGGAACACCGGGGAGCTGTTTTTT. It encodes CASSYPRNTGELFF.

The chain uses TRBV6-5 and TRBJ2-4; possible D gene TRBD1, 5 bases. The CDR3 contains 15 residues. V lost 2 bases and J 3 bases, leaving 11 bases between the germline ends. CDR1 MNHEY and CDR2 SVGAGI come from the germline V gene. The CDR3 DNA follows: TGTGCCAGCAGTTACAGTCAGGGTAGCAAAAACATTCAGTACTTC. Translation: CASSYSQGSKNIQYF.

This clone was recorded a few times. The chain recombines TRBV6-5 with TRBJ1-3; 7 positions agree with TRBD1. Unmatched junction bases numbered 9, after V lost 5 bases and J lost 5 bases. This CDR3 is 15 amino acids long. The germline gives CDR1 MNHEY, CDR2 SVGAGI. This CDR3 reads CASSRSGQDRNTIYF. The CDR3 region has the DNA TGTGCCAGCAGTAGAAGCGGACAGGATCGAAACACCATATATTTT.

This clone was seen just once. The V and J genes are TRBV7-8 and TRBJ2-2; D might be TRBD2 (6 bases). There are 15 residues in the CDR3. CDR1 and CDR2 from the germline V gene are SGHVS and FQNEAQ. V gave up 5 bases and J gave up 4 bases, with 14 bases separating them. This CDR3 reads CASSTREPATGELFF. CDR3 nucleotides: TGTGCCAGCAGCACCCGGGAGCCAGCCACCGGGGAGCTGTTTTTT.

The chain combines TRBV7-9 with TRBJ2-1; the match to TRBD1 covers 7 bases. The germline V gene encodes CDR1 SEHNR and CDR2 FQNEAQ (reference sequence). This CDR3 is built from 15 residues. V was clipped by 5 bases and J by 0 bases; unmatched bases: 4. The CDR3 DNA follows: TGTGCCAGCAGCGTACAGGGGCTCTCCTACAATGAGCAGTTCTTC. This encodes CASSVQGLSYNEQFF.

The chain combines TRBV7-2 with TRBJ1-4, with D hard to call. Between the trimmed V and J ends, which lost 3 bases and 7 bases, there was a span of 9 bases. The CDR3 consists of 13 residues. Germline V gives CDR1 SGHTA, CDR2 FQGNSA. CDR3 loop: CASSFQAGEKLFF. CDR3 nucleotide sequence: TGTGCCAGCAGCTTCCAGGCCGGTGAAAAACTGTTTTTT.